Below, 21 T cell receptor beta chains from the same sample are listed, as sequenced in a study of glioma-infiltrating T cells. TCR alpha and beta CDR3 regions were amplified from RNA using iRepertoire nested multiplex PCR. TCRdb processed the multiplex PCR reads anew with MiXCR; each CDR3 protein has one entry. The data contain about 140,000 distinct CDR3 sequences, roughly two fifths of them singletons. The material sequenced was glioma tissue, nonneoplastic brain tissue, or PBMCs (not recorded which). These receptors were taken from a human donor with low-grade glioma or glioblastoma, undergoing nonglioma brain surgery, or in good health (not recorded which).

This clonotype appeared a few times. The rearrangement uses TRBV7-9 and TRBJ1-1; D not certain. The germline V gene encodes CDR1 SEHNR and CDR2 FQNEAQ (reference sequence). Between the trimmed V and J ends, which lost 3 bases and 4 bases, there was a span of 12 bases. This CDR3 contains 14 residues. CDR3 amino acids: CASSFGSSGTEAFF. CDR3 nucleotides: TGTGCCAGCAGCTTTGGGAGTAGCGGCACTGAAGCTTTCTTT.

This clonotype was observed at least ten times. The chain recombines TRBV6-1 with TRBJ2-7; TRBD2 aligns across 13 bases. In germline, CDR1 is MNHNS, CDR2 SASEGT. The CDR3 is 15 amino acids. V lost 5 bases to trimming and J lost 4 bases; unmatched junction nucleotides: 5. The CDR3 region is CASSSGTSGIYEQYF. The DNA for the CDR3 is TGTGCCAGCAGTTCCGGGACTAGCGGGATTTACGAGCAGTACTTC.

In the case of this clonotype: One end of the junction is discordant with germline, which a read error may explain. CDR3 DNA sequence: TGCATTGCCCGTTCCGGGACTATCTTGAGTTCCTTTTCTTCTTATACTCAGTATTTT. This codes for CIARSGTILSSFSSYTQYF. The chain has TRBV20-1 and TRBJ2-3, with TRBD2 matching over 7 bases. This CDR3 is built from 19 residues. CDR1 DFQATT and CDR2 SNEGSKA come from the germline V gene (reference sequence).

CDR3 protein: CAISTGMNTEAFF. The CDR3 DNA reads as TGTGCCATCAGCACAGGAATGAACACTGAAGCTTTCTTT. This rearrangement joins TRBV10-3 to TRBJ1-1; TRBD1 is a possible D gene (5 bases). V shed 6 bases and J shed 0 bases, with 8 bases lying between them. Germline CDR1 is ENHRY and CDR2 is SYGVKD. This CDR3 spans 13 amino acids.

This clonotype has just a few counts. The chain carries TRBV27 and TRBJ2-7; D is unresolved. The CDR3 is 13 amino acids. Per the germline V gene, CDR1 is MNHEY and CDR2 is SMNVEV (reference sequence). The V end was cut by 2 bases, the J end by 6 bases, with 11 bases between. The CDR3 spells CASSLTETSEQYF. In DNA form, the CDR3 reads TGTGCCAGCAGTTTAACGGAAACCTCCGAGCAGTACTTC.

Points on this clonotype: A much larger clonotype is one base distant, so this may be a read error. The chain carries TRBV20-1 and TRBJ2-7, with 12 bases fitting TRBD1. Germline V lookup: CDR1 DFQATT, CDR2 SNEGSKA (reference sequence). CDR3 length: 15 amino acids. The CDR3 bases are TGCAGTGCTAGAGACCGGGACAGGGGGCAGTGGGAGCAGCACTTC. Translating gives CSARDRDRGQWEQHF.

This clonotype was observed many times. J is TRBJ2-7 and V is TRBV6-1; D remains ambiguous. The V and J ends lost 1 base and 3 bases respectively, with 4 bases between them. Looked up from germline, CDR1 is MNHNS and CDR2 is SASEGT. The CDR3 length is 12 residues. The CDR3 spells CASSEGLYEQYF. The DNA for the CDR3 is TGTGCCAGCAGTGAAGGGCTCTACGAGCAGTACTTC.

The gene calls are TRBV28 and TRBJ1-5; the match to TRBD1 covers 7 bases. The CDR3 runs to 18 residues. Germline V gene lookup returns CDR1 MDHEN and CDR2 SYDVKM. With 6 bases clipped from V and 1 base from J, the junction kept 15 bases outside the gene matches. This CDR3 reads CASSRYQLDRWSNQPQHF. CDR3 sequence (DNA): TGTGCCAGCAGCCGATATCAATTGGACAGGTGGAGCAATCAGCCCCAGCATTTT.

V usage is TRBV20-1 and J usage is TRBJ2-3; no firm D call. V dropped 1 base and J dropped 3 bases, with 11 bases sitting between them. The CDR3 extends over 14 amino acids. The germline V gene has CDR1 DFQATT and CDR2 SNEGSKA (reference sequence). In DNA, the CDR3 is TGCAGTGCTAGAGGGGTAGTAATAACAGATACGCAGTATTTT. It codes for CSARGVVITDTQYF.

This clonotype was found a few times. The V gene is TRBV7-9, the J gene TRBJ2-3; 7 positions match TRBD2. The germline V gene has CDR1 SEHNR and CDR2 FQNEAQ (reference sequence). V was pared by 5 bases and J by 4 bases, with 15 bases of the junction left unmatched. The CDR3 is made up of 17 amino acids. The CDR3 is CASSTTAAGVGADTQYF. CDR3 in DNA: TGTGCCAGCAGCACCACCGCGGCGGGGGTTGGAGCAGATACGCAGTATTTT.

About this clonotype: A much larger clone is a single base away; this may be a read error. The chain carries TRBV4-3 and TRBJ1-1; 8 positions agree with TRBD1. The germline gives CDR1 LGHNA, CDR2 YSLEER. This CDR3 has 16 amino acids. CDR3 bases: TGCGCCAGCGGCCAAGGACAGGGTTGGGACGACACTGAAGCTTTCTTT. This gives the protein CASGQGQGWDDTEAFF.

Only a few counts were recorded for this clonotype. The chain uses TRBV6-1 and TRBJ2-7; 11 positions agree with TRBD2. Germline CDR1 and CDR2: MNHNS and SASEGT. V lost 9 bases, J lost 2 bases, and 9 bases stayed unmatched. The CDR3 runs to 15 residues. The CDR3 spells CASKGSGLAAYEQYF. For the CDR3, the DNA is TGTGCCAGTAAAGGGTCGGGACTAGCGGCCTACGAGCAGTACTTC.

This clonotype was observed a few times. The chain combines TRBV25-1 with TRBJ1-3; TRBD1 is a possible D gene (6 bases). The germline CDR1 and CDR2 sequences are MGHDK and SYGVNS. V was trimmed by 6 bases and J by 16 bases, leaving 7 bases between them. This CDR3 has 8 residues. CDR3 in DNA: TGTGCCAGCAGAGGGGGGTATTTT. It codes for CASRGGYF.

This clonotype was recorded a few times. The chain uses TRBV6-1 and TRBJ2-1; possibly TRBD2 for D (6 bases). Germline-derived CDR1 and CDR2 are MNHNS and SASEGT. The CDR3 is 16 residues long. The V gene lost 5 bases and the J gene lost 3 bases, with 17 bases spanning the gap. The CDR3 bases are TGTGCCAGCAGTTCAGCCTCGGGGGTAATCTACAATGAGCAGTTCTTC. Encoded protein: CASSSASGVIYNEQFF.

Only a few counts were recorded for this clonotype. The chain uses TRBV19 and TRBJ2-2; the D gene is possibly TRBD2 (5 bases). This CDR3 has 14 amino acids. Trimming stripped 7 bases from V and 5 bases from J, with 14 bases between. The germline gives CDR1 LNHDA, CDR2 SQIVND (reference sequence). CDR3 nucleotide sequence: TGTGCCAGTACCCTAAGGACTGTAACCGGGGAGCTGTTTTTT. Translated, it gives CASTLRTVTGELFF.

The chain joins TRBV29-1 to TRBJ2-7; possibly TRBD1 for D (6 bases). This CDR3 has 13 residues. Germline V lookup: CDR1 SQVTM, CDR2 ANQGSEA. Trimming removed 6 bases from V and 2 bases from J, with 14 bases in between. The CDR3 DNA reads TGCAGCGTGAGGGGGACATACACCTACGAGCAGTACTTC. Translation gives CSVRGTYTYEQYF.

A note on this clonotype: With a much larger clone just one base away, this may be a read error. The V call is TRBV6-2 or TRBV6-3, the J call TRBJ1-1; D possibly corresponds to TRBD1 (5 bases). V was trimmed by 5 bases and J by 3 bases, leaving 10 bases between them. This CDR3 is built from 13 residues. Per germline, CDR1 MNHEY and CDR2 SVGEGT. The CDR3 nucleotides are TGTGCCAGCAGTCAGGAACAGGACACTGAAGCTTTCTTT. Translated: CASSQEQDTEAFF.

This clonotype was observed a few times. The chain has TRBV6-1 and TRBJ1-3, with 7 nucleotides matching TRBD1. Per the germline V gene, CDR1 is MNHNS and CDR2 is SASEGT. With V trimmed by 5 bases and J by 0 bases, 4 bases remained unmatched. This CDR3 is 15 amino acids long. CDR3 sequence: CASSPDRASGNTIYF. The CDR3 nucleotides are TGTGCCAGCAGTCCCGACAGGGCCTCTGGAAACACCATATATTTT.

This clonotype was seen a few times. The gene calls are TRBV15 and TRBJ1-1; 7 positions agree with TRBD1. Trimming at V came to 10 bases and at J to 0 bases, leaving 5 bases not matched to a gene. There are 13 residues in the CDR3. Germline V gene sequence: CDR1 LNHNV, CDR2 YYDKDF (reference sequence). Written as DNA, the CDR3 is TGTGCCAACGAAGACAGGGTGAACACTGAAGCTTTCTTT. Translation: CANEDRVNTEAFF.

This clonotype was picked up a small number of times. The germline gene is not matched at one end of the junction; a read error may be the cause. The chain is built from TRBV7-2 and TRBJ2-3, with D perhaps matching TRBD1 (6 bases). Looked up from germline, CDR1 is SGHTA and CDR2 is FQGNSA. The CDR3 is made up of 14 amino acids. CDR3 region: CARSLRWGLDTQYF. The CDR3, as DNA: TGTGCCCGCAGCTTAAGATGGGGGCTGGATACGCAGTATTTT.

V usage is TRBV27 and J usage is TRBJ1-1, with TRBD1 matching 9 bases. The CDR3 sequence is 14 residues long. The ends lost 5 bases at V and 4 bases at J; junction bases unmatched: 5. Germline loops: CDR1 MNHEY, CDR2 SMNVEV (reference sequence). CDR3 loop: CASSRGQGSTEAFF. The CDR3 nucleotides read TGTGCCAGCAGTCGCGGACAGGGGAGCACTGAAGCTTTCTTT.